This record concerns one T cell receptor beta chain sequence. Antigen specificity is unknown. V gave up 5 bases and J gave up 4 bases, with 32 bases separating them. CDR1 MNHEY and CDR2 SMNVEV come from the germline V gene (reference sequence). The CDR3 is 20 amino acids. Clones were read by immunoSEQ multiplex PCR, and TCRdb kept only the in-frame ones, dropping some. The table has approximately 76,000 clones, roughly 88% seen once. The sample originates from a study of T cell responses to AZD1222 COVID-19 vaccine. Points from the study as a whole: White British people made up most donors, females outnumbered males, and clonal diversity was possibly underestimated.

V gene TRBV27 combines with J gene TRBJ1-2; D is possibly TRBD1 (6 bases). This clonotype originated in an adult in good health. The source was peripheral blood, collected on day 0 of AZD1222 vaccination. The CDR3 sequence: CASSTARSDSKGTSGYGYTF. CDR3 nucleotides: TGTGCCAGCAGTACCGCCCGGTCGGACAGCAAGGGTACCAGTGGCTATGGCTACACCTTC.